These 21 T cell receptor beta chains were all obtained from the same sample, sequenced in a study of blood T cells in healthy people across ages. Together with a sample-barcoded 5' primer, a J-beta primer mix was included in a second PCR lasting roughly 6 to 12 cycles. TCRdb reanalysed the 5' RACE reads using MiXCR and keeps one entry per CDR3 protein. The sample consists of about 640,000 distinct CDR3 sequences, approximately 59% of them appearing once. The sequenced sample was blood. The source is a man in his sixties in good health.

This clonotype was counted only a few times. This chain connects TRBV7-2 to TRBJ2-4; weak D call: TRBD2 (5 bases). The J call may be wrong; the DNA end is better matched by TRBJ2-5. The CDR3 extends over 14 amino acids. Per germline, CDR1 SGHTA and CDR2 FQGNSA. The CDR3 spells CASSRGGRWETQYF. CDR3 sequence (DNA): TGTGCCAGCAGCCGAGGAGGCCGTTGGGAGACCCAGTACTTC.

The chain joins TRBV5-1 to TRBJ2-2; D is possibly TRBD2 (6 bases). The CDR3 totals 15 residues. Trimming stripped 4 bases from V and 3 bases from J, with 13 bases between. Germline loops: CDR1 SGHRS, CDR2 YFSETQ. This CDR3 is CASSLSRRDTGELFF. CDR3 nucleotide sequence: TGCGCCAGCAGCCTCTCCCGGAGGGACACCGGGGAGCTGTTTTTT.

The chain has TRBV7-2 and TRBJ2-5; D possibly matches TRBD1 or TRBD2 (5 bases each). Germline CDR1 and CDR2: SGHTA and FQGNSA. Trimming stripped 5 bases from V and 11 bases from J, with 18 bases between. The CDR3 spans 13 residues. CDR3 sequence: CASSAVERGEQYF. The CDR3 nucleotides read TGTGCCAGCAGCGCGGTCGAGAGGGGTGAGCAGTACTTC. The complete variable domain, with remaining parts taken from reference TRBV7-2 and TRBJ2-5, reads GAGVSQSPSNKVTEKGKDVELRCDPISGHTALYWYRQSLGQGLEFLIYFQGNSAPDKSGLPSDRFSAERTGGSVSTLTIQRTQQEDSAVYLCASSAVERGEQYFGPGTRLLVL.

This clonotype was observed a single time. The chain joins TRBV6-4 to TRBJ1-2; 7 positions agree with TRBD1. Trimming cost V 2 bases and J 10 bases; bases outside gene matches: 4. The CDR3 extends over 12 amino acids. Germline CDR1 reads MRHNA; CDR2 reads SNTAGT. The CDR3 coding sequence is TGTGCCAGCAGTGACCAGGGGGAACTCTACACCTTC. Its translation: CASSDQGELYTF.

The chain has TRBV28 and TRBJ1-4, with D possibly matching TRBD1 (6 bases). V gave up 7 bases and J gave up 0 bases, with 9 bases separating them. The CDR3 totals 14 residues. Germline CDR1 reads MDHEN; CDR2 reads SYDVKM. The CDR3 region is CASNRVTTNEKLFF. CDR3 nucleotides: TGTGCCAGCAACAGGGTCACAACTAATGAAAAACTGTTTTTT.

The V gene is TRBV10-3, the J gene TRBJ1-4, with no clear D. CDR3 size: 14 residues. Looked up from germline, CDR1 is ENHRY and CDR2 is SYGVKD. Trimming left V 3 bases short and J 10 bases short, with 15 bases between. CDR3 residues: CAISDVSGWGKLFF. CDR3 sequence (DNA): TGTGCCATCAGTGACGTTTCGGGTTGGGGAAAACTGTTTTTT.

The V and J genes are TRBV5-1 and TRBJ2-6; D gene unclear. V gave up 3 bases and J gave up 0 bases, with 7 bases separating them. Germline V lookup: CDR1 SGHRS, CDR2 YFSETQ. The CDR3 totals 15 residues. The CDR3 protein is CASSSSSSGANVLTF. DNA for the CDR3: TGCGCCAGCAGCTCTAGTAGCTCTGGGGCCAACGTCCTGACTTTC.

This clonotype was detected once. The CDR3 loop is CASSQTGRSNQPQHF. The DNA for the CDR3 is TGTGCCAGCAGCCAAACAGGGAGGTCCAATCAGCCCCAGCATTTT. The rearrangement joins TRBV3-1 to TRBJ1-5, with TRBD1 as a possible D gene (6 bases). This CDR3 spans 15 amino acids. Between the trimmed V and J ends, which lost 2 bases and 3 bases, there was a span of 11 bases. The germline CDR1 and CDR2 sequences are LGHDT and YNNKEL (reference sequence).

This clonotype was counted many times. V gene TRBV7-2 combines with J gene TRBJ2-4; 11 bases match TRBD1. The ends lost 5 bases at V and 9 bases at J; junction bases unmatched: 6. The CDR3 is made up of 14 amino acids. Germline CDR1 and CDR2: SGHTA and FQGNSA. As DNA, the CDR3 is TGTGCCAGCAGCCAGGACAGGGGGCAGGGCATTCAGTACTTC. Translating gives CASSQDRGQGIQYF.

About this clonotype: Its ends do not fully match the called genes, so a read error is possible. Here the CDR3 reads CASNPVDRGRNPPQHF. In DNA, the CDR3 is TGTGCCAGCAACCCAGTGGACAGGGGGCGGAATCCGCCCCAGCATTTT. The rearrangement uses TRBV6-2 or TRBV6-3 and TRBJ1-5; 11 nucleotides agree with TRBD1. The CDR3 contains 16 residues. CDR1 MNHEY and CDR2 SVGEGT come from the germline V gene.

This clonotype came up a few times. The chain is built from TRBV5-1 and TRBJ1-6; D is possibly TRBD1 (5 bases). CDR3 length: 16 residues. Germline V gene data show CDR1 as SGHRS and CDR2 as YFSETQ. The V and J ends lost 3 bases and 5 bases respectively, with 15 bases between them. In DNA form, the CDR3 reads TGCGCCAGCAGCTGGGGCGACACAAGTCATAATTCACCCCTCCACTTT. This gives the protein CASSWGDTSHNSPLHF.

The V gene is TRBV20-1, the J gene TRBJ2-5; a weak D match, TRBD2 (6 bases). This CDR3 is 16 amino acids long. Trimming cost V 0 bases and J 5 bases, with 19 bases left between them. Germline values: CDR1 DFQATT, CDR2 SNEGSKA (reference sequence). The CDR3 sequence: CSARDPRLAVRETQYF. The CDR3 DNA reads TGCAGTGCTAGAGATCCACGGTTAGCGGTGCGGGAGACCCAGTACTTC.

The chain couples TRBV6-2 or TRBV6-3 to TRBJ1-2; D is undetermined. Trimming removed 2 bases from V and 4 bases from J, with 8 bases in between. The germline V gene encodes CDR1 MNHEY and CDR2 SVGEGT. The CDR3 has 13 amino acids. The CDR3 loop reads CASSYGRSYGYTF. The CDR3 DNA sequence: TGTGCCAGCAGTTACGGACGGAGCTATGGCTACACCTTC.

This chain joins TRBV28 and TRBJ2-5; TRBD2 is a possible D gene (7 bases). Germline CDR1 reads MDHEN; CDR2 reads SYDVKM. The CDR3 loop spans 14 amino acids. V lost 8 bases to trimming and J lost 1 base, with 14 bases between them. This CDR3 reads CASRLRGPQETQYF. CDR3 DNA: TGTGCCAGCCGATTGCGGGGGCCCCAAGAGACCCAGTACTTC.

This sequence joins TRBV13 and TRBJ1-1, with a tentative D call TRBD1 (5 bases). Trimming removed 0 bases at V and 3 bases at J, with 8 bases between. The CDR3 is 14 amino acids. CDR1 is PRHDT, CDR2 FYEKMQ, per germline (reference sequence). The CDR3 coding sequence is TGTGCCAGCAGCTTAGGACAGGCAGACACTGAAGCTTTCTTT. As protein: CASSLGQADTEAFF.

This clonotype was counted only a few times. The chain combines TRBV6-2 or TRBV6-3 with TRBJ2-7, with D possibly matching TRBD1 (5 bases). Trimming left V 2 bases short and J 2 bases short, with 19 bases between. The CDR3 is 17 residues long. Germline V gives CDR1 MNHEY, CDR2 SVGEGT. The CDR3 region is CASSYPSRGHLTYEQYF. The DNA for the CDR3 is TGTGCCAGCAGTTACCCGTCTAGAGGACATCTCACCTACGAGCAGTACTTC.

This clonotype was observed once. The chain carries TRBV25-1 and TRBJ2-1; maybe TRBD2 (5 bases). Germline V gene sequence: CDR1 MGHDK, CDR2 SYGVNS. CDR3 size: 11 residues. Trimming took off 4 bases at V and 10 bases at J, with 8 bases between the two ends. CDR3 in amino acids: CASSAASEQFF. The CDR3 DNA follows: TGTGCCAGCAGTGCCGCTAGCGAGCAGTTCTTC.

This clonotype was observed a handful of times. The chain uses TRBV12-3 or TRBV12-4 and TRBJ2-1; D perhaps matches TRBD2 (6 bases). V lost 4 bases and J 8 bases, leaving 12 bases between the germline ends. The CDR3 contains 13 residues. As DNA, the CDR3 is TGTGCCAGCAGTTGGGGACTGAGGTATGAGCAGTTCTTC. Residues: CASSWGLRYEQFF.

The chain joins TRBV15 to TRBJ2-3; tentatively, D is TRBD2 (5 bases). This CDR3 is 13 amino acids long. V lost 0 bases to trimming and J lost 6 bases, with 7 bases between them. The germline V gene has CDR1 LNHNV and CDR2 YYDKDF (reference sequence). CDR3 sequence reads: CATSRERTDTQYF. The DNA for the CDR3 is TGTGCCACCAGCAGAGAGAGGACTGATACGCAGTATTTT.

For the CDR3, the DNA is TGTGCCAGCAGTTTACCAGAGAACACTGAAGCTTTCTTT. Its protein is CASSLPENTEAFF. The chain carries TRBV28 and TRBJ1-1; the D is unclear. V lost 2 bases and J 1 base, leaving 5 bases between the germline ends. The germline V gene encodes CDR1 MDHEN and CDR2 SYDVKM. This CDR3 region has 13 residues.

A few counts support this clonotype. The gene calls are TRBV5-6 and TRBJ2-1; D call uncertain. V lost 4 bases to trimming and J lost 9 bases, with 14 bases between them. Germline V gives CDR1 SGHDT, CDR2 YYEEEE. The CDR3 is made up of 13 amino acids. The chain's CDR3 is CASSLGPGGEQFF. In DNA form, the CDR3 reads TGTGCCAGCAGCCTGGGTCCTGGCGGTGAGCAGTTCTTC.